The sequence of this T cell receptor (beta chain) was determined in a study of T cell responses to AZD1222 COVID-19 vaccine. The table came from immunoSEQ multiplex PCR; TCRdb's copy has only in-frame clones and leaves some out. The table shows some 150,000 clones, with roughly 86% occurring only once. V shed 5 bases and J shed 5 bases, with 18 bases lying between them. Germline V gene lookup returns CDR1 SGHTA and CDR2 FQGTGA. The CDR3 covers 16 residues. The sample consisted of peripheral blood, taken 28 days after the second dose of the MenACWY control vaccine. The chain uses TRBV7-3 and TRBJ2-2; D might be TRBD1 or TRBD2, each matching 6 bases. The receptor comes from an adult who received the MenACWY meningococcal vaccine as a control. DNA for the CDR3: TGTGCCAGCAGCCCCCCGGGGGCTAGGGGGACCGGGGAGCTGTTTTTT. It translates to CASSPPGARGTGELFF.